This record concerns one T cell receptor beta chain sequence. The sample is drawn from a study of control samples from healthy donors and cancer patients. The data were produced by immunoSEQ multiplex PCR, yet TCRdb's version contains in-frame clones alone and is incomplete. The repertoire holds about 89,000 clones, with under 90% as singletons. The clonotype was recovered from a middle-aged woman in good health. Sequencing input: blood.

DNA of the CDR3: TGTGCCAGCAGCGCTAAACAGGGGCGTACGATTGAAAAACTGTTTTTT. Encoded protein: CASSAKQGRTIEKLFF. The rearrangement uses TRBV7-8 and TRBJ1-4; 7 bases match TRBD1. CDR3 length equals 16 residues. In germline, CDR1 is SGHVS, CDR2 FQNEAQ. With 5 bases clipped from V and 7 bases from J, the junction kept 13 bases outside the gene matches. Supplemented by reference TRBV7-8 and TRBJ1-4, the full variable domain reads GAGVSQSPRYKVAKRGQDVALRCDPISGHVSLFWYQQALGQGPEFLTYFQNEAQLDKSGLPSDRFFAERPEGSVSTLKIQRTQQEDSAVYLCASSAKQGRTIEKLFFGSGTQLSVL.